This TCR beta chain was sequenced during a study of blood T cell repertoires in COVID-19 (dated by TCRdb to 2018 to 2020). Some background on the complete study: Collaborator samples came from the United States, Italy and Spain and covered acute and convalescent phases of COVID-19. Sample metadata almost always included a de-identified subject ID, COVID-19 status, age in years and sex. Where available, HLA class I and class II types were taken from metadata supplied by the sample provider and were not determined by assay-based typing. The dataset comprised deeply sampled blood TCRbeta repertoires from subjects exposed to, actively infected with, or recovered from COVID-19. The prospective study material was composed of cDNA or gDNA derived from T cells, B-cell-depleted T cells, or PBMCs. The samples were drawn from two sources: the first 160 participants of the ongoing ImmuneRACE study, and about 1,300 subjects contributed by 6 global collaborators. The repertoires were made available in a free public database intended to serve as a resource for research on the immune response to SARS-CoV-2. The research as a whole found: The quantity of clinical and demographic metadata differed by source and by participant and was supplied without curation.

Concerning this clone itself: Its antigen has not been determined. Per-base qualities were not stored, and no clone one base away is much larger.

The collaborating institutions used their own protocols to collect whole blood in K2EDTA tubes. For TCRbeta analysis, collaborators shipped samples as frozen whole blood, isolated PBMCs, or DNA extracted from either of those sample types. The immunoSEQ Assay, a bias-controlled multiplex PCR, was used to amplify TCRbeta CDR3 regions from genomic DNA. Processing in the source paper ran as follows. The number of nucleated cells in each sample was estimated from the amplification of reference gene primers within the assay. To quantify the absolute abundance of each unique TCRbeta CDR3 rearrangement, sequence reads were collapsed and filtered. For each sample, productive Simpson clonality was calculated by taking the square root of Simpson's diversity index across productive rearrangements. Sourced from immuneACCESS, this table was stored by TCRdb with only in-frame sequences that have V and J called. A share of the clones is absent; for the studies checked, an unresolved V gene accounts for under half, and the remainder has no known explanation. V and J calls and clone size are copied from that table; D and trimming were computed from the DNA. This sample comprises approximately 68,000 clones, around 83% of them detected only once. The ten largest clones represent roughly 6% of the sample.

This clonotype was obtained from a woman aged 55-69 years with acute or convalescent COVID-19. The specimen was peripheral blood.

The nucleotide sequence is given as TGTGCCACCAGCAGCACACCTAGCGGGGGTGGGTTAGATACGCAGTATTTT. Translated, it gives CATSSTPSGGGLDTQYF. The chain was built from TRBV15 and TRBJ2-3, with 10 middle bases fitting TRBD2. Germline trimming amounts to 3 bases on V and 5 bases on J, with 11 as the count of junction bases outside the gene matches. The germline V gene (reference sequence) sets CDR1 to LNHNV and CDR2 to YYDKDF. Spanning cysteine to phenylalanine, the CDR3 consists of 17 amino acids. The only DNA kept is the CDR3, 51 bases in frame from the first base.